This passage covers 27 T cell receptor beta chains from one sample sequenced in a study of long-term antiretroviral therapy in people with HIV. The authors ran the immunoSEQ assay, v3.0, at survey level. Clones were read by immunoSEQ multiplex PCR, and TCRdb kept only the in-frame ones, dropping some. The sample has tens of thousands of clones, 80% to 90% seen once. Sample: unsorted PBMCs, taken just over 2.7 years before starting antiretroviral therapy. These receptors all come from a woman in her thirties with HIV.

The chain has TRBV5-5 and TRBJ2-7; D is unclear. CDR1 is SGHKS and CDR2 is YYEKEE in the germline V gene (reference sequence). Trimming took 1 base from V and 6 from J, leaving 8 bases between them. CDR3 length: 12 amino acids. The CDR3 DNA reads as TGTGCCAGCAGCTTGATCAAAGGCGAGCAGTACGTC. It specifies CASSLIKGEQYV.

This chain links TRBV7-8 with TRBJ2-5, with TRBD1 identical over 9 bases. The J segment lost 5 bases and the V segment lost 2 bases, leaving 6 bases of the junction unmatched. Germline loops: CDR1 SGHVS, CDR2 FQNEAQ. CDR3 length equals 15 residues. The DNA for the CDR3 is TGTGCCAGCAGCTTATTCACAGGGGGCAAGGAGACCCAGTACTTC. It is translated as CASSLFTGGKETQYF.

This chain connects TRBV2 to TRBJ2-5; the D gene is possibly TRBD2 (7 bases). The germline gives CDR1 SNHLY, CDR2 FYNNEI. The CDR3 covers 16 residues. Trimming removed 5 bases at V and 1 base at J, with 17 bases between. The CDR3 loop reads CASSRGGGGGQETQYF. In DNA, the CDR3 is TGTGCCAGCAGTCGGGGAGGGGGAGGTGGCCAAGAGACCCAGTACTTC.

This chain connects TRBV18 to TRBJ2-7, with D maybe TRBD2 (5 bases). The CDR3 is 14 amino acids. CDR1 is KGHSH, CDR2 LQKENI, per germline. Trimming left V 3 bases short and J 7 bases short, with 16 bases between. CDR3 region: CASSPGLGLTEQYF. Written as DNA, the CDR3 is TGTGCCAGCTCACCCGGACTGGGGTTGACGGAGCAGTACTTC.

The genes are TRBV15 and TRBJ1-5; 9 bases line up with TRBD1. The CDR3 runs to 13 residues. Trimming removed 5 bases from V and 4 bases from J; junction bases left unmatched: 0. Germline V lookup: CDR1 LNHNV, CDR2 YYDKDF (reference sequence). CDR3 amino acids: CATSGTGNQPQHF. The CDR3 nucleotides are TGTGCCACCAGCGGGACAGGGAATCAGCCCCAGCATTTT.

In this sample, this clone turned up a few times. V is TRBV29-1 and J is TRBJ2-3; D possibly corresponds to TRBD1 (6 bases). Per germline, CDR1 SQVTM and CDR2 ANQGSEA. V was cut by 3 bases and J by 3 bases, with 13 bases left in between. CDR3 size: 14 residues. This CDR3 reads CSVDHPQGTDTQYF. In nucleotides, the CDR3 is TGCAGCGTTGATCACCCACAGGGAACAGATACGCAGTATTTT.

This chain connects TRBV5-1 to TRBJ1-4, with no clear D. V was trimmed by 0 bases and J by 7 bases, leaving 10 bases between them. The CDR3 length is 14 residues. The germline CDR1 and CDR2 sequences are SGHRS and YFSETQ. The CDR3 reads CASSLGSAPEKLFF. As DNA, the CDR3 is TGCGCCAGCAGCTTGGGCAGTGCTCCTGAAAAACTGTTTTTT.

The chain employs TRBV11-2 and TRBJ2-2; D possibly uses TRBD1 or TRBD2 (6 bases each). The CDR3 consists of 16 residues. Germline V gene sequence: CDR1 SGHAT, CDR2 FQNNGV. V was clipped by 3 bases and J by 3 bases, with 14 bases between them. This CDR3 reads CASSFGGGKYTGELFF. The CDR3 DNA follows: TGTGCCAGCAGCTTCGGAGGGGGGAAATACACCGGGGAGCTGTTTTTT.

The V call is TRBV5-5, the J call TRBJ2-5, with D perhaps TRBD2 (6 bases). In germline, CDR1 is SGHKS, CDR2 YYEKEE (reference sequence). V was cut by 4 bases and J by 5 bases, with 15 bases left in between. CDR3 length equals 14 residues. CDR3 DNA: TGTGCCAGCAGCCCCCCAAGTGGGAGGGAGACCCAGTACTTC. Translation gives CASSPPSGRETQYF.

This clone has a handful of counts. The chain is built from TRBV28 and TRBJ1-5; D remains ambiguous. CDR3 length: 17 amino acids. CDR1 is MDHEN, CDR2 SYDVKM, per germline. Trimming removed 3 bases from V and 2 bases from J, with 17 bases in between. CDR3 amino acids: CASSLGGISSGNQPQHF. The CDR3, as DNA: TGTGCCAGCAGTTTGGGCGGGATCTCCTCTGGCAATCAGCCCCAGCATTTT.

The gene calls are TRBV4-2 and TRBJ1-2; possible D gene TRBD1, 6 bases. The ends were cut back, 3 bases at V and 3 bases at J, with 11 bases in the middle. This CDR3 is built from 14 residues. CDR1 LGHNA and CDR2 YNFKEQ come from the germline V gene. The CDR3 here is CASSQLGGDYGYTF. The CDR3, as DNA: TGTGCCAGCAGCCAGCTAGGGGGGGACTATGGCTACACCTTC.

The chain joins TRBV25-1 to TRBJ1-1, with D perhaps TRBD1 (6 bases). V dropped 5 bases and J dropped 1 base, with 8 bases sitting between them. The germline CDR1 and CDR2 sequences are MGHDK and SYGVNS. This CDR3 region has 13 residues. In nucleotides, the CDR3 is TGTGCCAGCAGTCTGACAGGGAACACTGAAGCTTTCTTT. It specifies CASSLTGNTEAFF.

The chain is built from TRBV6-1 and TRBJ2-3, with D unclear. Germline CDR1 MNHNS, CDR2 SASEGT. This CDR3 has 15 amino acids. V lost 2 bases and J 0 bases, leaving 9 bases between the germline ends. The CDR3 region is CASSEISSSTDTQYF. CDR3 DNA sequence: TGTGCCAGCAGTGAAATAAGTTCCAGCACAGATACGCAGTATTTT.

CDR3 sequence (DNA): TGTGCCACCAGCAGAGATAGGCGACCGCTAGACACCATATATTTT. This encodes CATSRDRRPLDTIYF. The chain employs TRBV15 and TRBJ1-3, with unresolved D. The CDR3 spans 15 residues. V was shortened by 0 bases and J by 8 bases, with 14 bases between the two germline ends. Germline assignment: CDR1 LNHNV and CDR2 YYDKDF (reference sequence).

The gene calls are TRBV19 and TRBJ2-7; D gene uncertain. Germline-derived CDR1 and CDR2 are LNHDA and SQIVND (reference sequence). This CDR3 comprises 14 residues. The V end was cut by 5 bases, the J end by 3 bases, with 14 bases between. The CDR3 DNA is TGTGCCAGTAGTCCCGTGGTGGAATTCTACGAGCAGTACTTC. Translation: CASSPVVEFYEQYF.

The rearrangement joins TRBV5-1 to TRBJ2-3; TRBD2 matches at 7 bases. There are 15 residues in the CDR3. V trimming: 8 bases; J trimming: 2 bases; junction bases outside the gene matches: 11. Germline lookup yields CDR1 SGHRS and CDR2 YFSETQ. The CDR3 protein is CASLQGGGFTDTQYF. Here the CDR3 DNA reads TGCGCCAGTCTGCAGGGCGGGGGTTTCACAGATACGCAGTATTTT. The variable domain in full, with the rest retrieved from reference TRBV5-1 and TRBJ2-3, is KAGVTQTPRYLIKTRGQQVTLSCSPISGHRSVSWYQQTPGQGLQFLFEYFSETQRNKGNFPGRFSGRQFSNSRSEMNVSTLELGDSALYLCASLQGGGFTDTQYFGPGTRLTVL.

This clone has just a few counts. The chain joins TRBV19 to TRBJ1-2; D is undetermined. V lost 0 bases to trimming and J lost 5 bases, with 13 bases between them. CDR3 length equals 15 residues. Germline loops: CDR1 LNHDA, CDR2 SQIVND (reference sequence). As DNA, the CDR3 is TGTGCCAGTAGTATAGACCCCCCCGGACCGTATGGCTACACCTTC. It translates to CASSIDPPGPYGYTF.

The V gene is TRBV28, the J gene TRBJ1-2; 7 bases map to TRBD1. The V segment lost 2 bases and the J segment 7 bases; nucleotides outside the gene matches: 4. The CDR3 is 13 amino acids. Germline CDR1 reads MDHEN; CDR2 reads SYDVKM. The chain's CDR3 is CASSLRQGSGYTF. CDR3 DNA sequence: TGTGCCAGCAGTTTACGACAGGGAAGTGGCTACACCTTC.

The chain couples TRBV13 to TRBJ1-1; D gene uncertain. The ends were cut back, 5 bases at V and 11 bases at J, with 18 bases in the middle. CDR3 length: 13 residues. Per the germline V gene, CDR1 is PRHDT and CDR2 is FYEKMQ (reference sequence). The CDR3: CASSTGRVAWAFF. Here the CDR3 DNA reads TGTGCCAGCAGCACGGGTCGGGTCGCATGGGCTTTCTTT.

The chain is built from TRBV29-1 and TRBJ2-5, with D possibly TRBD1 on 6 matching bases. With 8 bases removed from V and 3 bases from J, the gap between germline ends came to 13 bases. This CDR3 region has 12 residues. Germline V gene data show CDR1 as SQVTM and CDR2 as ANQGSEA. CDR3 sequence reads: CSLKPGEETQYF. The CDR3 DNA follows: TGCAGCCTAAAGCCAGGGGAAGAGACCCAGTACTTC.

The chain recombines TRBV23-1 with TRBJ1-1; no firm D call. TRBV23-1 is reported as an ORF; its role is uncertain. The CDR3 consists of 15 residues. V was shortened by 3 bases and J by 1 base, with 12 bases between the two germline ends. CDR3 amino acids: CASSHIMGKNTEAFF. The CDR3 coding sequence is TGCGCCAGCAGTCATATAATGGGAAAGAACACTGAAGCTTTCTTT.

The chain is built from TRBV6-5 and TRBJ1-4, with D possibly being TRBD1 (5 bases). V lost 2 bases, J lost 7 bases, and 14 bases lay in between. The CDR3 has 15 residues. CDR1 is MNHEY and CDR2 is SVGAGI in the germline V gene. For the CDR3, the DNA is TGTGCCAGCAGTTACGGAGGGGCAGGCGGTGAAAAACTGTTTTTT. Amino acid sequence: CASSYGGAGGEKLFF.

The chain couples TRBV5-4 to TRBJ2-1, with D uncertain. The V gene lost 7 bases and the J gene lost 9 bases, with 8 bases spanning the gap. Germline V gene data show CDR1 as SGHNT and CDR2 as YYREEE (reference sequence). The CDR3 has 10 residues. The CDR3 is CASGTIEQFF. CDR3 bases: TGTGCCAGCGGCACTATTGAGCAGTTCTTC.

The V gene is TRBV10-2, the J gene TRBJ2-2; D possibly corresponds to TRBD2 (6 bases). Germline CDR1 and CDR2: WSHSY and SAAADI. This CDR3 comprises 13 residues. The V and J ends lost 8 bases and 1 base respectively, with 8 bases between them. The CDR3 sequence is CASGGRNTGELFF. Written as DNA, the CDR3 is TGCGCCAGCGGGGGGAGGAACACCGGGGAGCTGTTTTTT.

The V call is TRBV18, the J call TRBJ1-5, with D unclear. Trimming pared 2 bases from V and 5 bases from J, leaving 7 bases between. Germline V gives CDR1 KGHSH, CDR2 LQKENI. The CDR3 extends over 13 amino acids. This CDR3 is CASSPGRDQPQHF. The CDR3 DNA sequence: TGTGCCAGCTCACCAGGGAGGGATCAGCCCCAGCATTTT.

The DNA for the CDR3 is TGTGCCAGCAGCCTCAGACAGGACGGGGATGAGCAGTTCTTC. The encoded protein is CASSLRQDGDEQFF. This chain joins TRBV27 and TRBJ2-1; the D gene is possibly TRBD1 (6 bases). CDR1 is MNHEY, CDR2 SMNVEV, per germline (reference sequence). The CDR3 has 14 amino acids. Trimming removed 6 bases at V and 8 bases at J, with 17 bases between.

The chain employs TRBV30 and TRBJ2-3; no clear D. V lost 1 base and J lost 7, with 9 bases in between. Germline lookup yields CDR1 GTSNPN and CDR2 SVGIG (reference sequence). The CDR3 contains 12 residues. The CDR3 loop is CAWSARINTQYF. The CDR3 nucleotides read TGTGCCTGGAGTGCCCGAATAAATACGCAGTATTTT.